The clone carrying this TCR beta chain was found a few times. These data belong to a study of CD8+ T cells in alopecia areata. This CDR3 is built from 17 residues. CDR1 MGHDK and CDR2 SYGVNS come from the germline V gene. Trimming took off 7 bases at V and 0 bases at J, with 21 bases between the two ends. As the sequencing template, cDNA was produced by extracting RNA and reverse transcribing it. The method was immunoSEQ multiplex PCR; TCRdb's version includes in-frame clones alone and lacks a portion of them. The sample lists over 100,000 clones, 50% to 55% occurring once. As for treatment: oral pan-JAK inhibitor, 5-10 mg twice daily.

This specimen consisted of CD4+ T cells sorted from blood, obtained at week 4, from a patient treated with tofacitinib. This chain links TRBV25-1 with TRBJ1-1, with D hard to call. This TCR was sampled from a human donor with alopecia areata. The CDR3 DNA is TGTGCCAGCACCCCCGGGGTGGGCAGACCGATGAACACTGAAGCTTTCTTT. Encoded protein: CASTPGVGRPMNTEAFF.